The present T cell receptor beta chain was sequenced within a study of T cell responses to AZD1222 COVID-19 vaccine. The CDR3 is made up of 15 amino acids. Germline lookup yields CDR1 LNHDA and CDR2 SQIVND (reference sequence). V trimming: 6 bases; J trimming: 0 bases; junction bases outside the gene matches: 7. This clone was counted between two and nine times. The table came from immunoSEQ multiplex PCR; TCRdb's copy has only in-frame clones and leaves some out. The sample consists of fewer than 150,000 clones, 89% of them appearing once. The clonotype originates from an adult who received the AZD1222 COVID-19 vaccine. The input for sequencing was peripheral blood, taken 28 days after the second AZD1222 dose. V is TRBV19 and J is TRBJ1-1; 7 bases agree with TRBD1. The CDR3: CASRLLGTVNTEAFF. CDR3 bases: TGTGCCAGTAGACTCCTCGGGACAGTGAACACTGAAGCTTTCTTT.